These 22 T cell receptor beta chains share one sample of origin, sequenced in a study of cytotoxic CD8 clonotypes in ibrutinib-treated CLL. Sequencing used immunoSEQ multiplex PCR; TCRdb keeps in-frame clones, though not all of them. The sample has some 150,000 clones; around three quarters are singletons. Material: PBMCs, obtained after 12 months of ibrutinib treatment. The receptor set was obtained from a human donor with chronic lymphocytic leukemia.

The V and J genes are TRBV28 and TRBJ2-7; D may correspond to TRBD1 or TRBD2 (6 bases each). Deletions cut 2 bases from V and 6 bases from J, with 8 bases between. The CDR3 consists of 12 residues. The germline V gene has CDR1 MDHEN and CDR2 SYDVKM. CDR3 DNA sequence: TGTGCCAGCAGTTTAAAGGGGGGCGAGCAGTACTTC. Its translation: CASSLKGGEQYF. Combining the CDR3 with reference TRBV28 and TRBJ2-7 gives the whole variable domain DVKVTQSSRYLVKRTGEKVFLECVQDMDHENMFWYRQDPGLGLRLIYFSYDVKMKEKGDIPEGYSVSREKKERFSLILESASTNQTSMYLCASSLKGGEQYFGPGTRLTVT.

The chain joins TRBV5-4 to TRBJ1-2, with D perhaps TRBD1 (5 bases). CDR1 is SGHNT and CDR2 is YYREEE in the germline V gene (reference sequence). The length of the CDR3 is 16 residues. V was pared by 0 bases and J by 8 bases, with 20 bases between. CDR3 bases: TGTGCCAGCAGCTTGGATAGTGGGACGGCTGGGAGAGGCTACACCTTC. Translation gives CASSLDSGTAGRGYTF.

V usage is TRBV28 and J usage is TRBJ2-7, with 7 bases lining up with TRBD1. After removal of 6 bases from V and 1 base from J, the junction contained 9 bases not matched to a gene. Looked up from germline, CDR1 is MDHEN and CDR2 is SYDVKM. The CDR3 is 15 residues long. Here the CDR3 reads CASRRTGGTSYEQYF. Written as DNA, the CDR3 is TGTGCCAGCAGGCGGACAGGCGGTACATCCTACGAGCAGTACTTC.

The rearrangement joins TRBV5-1 to TRBJ2-2; the match to TRBD1 covers 10 bases. The CDR3 is 14 residues long. V lost 4 bases, J lost 6 bases, and 3 bases stayed unmatched. Germline CDR1 is SGHRS and CDR2 is YFSETQ. The CDR3 sequence is CASSLGQGAGELFF. The CDR3 bases are TGCGCCAGCAGCCTAGGACAGGGGGCCGGGGAGCTGTTTTTT.

This clone came up once. The chain uses TRBV5-4 and TRBJ2-6; TRBD1 might be the D (6 bases). Per germline, CDR1 SGHNT and CDR2 YYREEE (reference sequence). This CDR3 comprises 16 residues. V was clipped by 3 bases and J by 0 bases, with 10 bases between them. The DNA for the CDR3 is TGTGCCAGCAGCTCAGGGGATAGCTCTGGGGCCAACGTCCTGACTTTC. Encoded protein: CASSSGDSSGANVLTF. The full variable domain, rest sourced from reference TRBV5-4 and TRBJ2-6, is ETGVTQSPTHLIKTRGQQVTLRCSSQSGHNTVSWYQQALGQGPQFIFQYYREEENGRGNFPPRFSGLQFPNYSSELNVNALELDDSALYLCASSSGDSSGANVLTFGAGSRLTVL.

The rearrangement uses TRBV19 and TRBJ2-1, with TRBD1 identical over 10 bases. V lost 5 bases to trimming and J lost 12 bases; unmatched junction nucleotides: 16. Germline V lookup: CDR1 LNHDA, CDR2 SQIVND (reference sequence). The CDR3 totals 16 residues. The CDR3 region is CASSPQPGQGITVQFF. CDR3 nucleotide sequence: TGTGCCAGTAGTCCCCAGCCGGGACAGGGGATCACGGTGCAGTTCTTC.

V gene TRBV11-2 combines with J gene TRBJ2-3; D is ambiguous. Deletions cut 0 bases from V and 0 bases from J, with 10 bases between. The V gene's germline CDR1 is SGHAT and CDR2 FQNNGV. This CDR3 is built from 16 residues. The CDR3 spells CASSLEFGGSTDTQYF. DNA for the CDR3: TGTGCCAGCAGCTTAGAGTTCGGTGGGAGCACAGATACGCAGTATTTT.

The V and J genes are TRBV27 and TRBJ2-3, with 7 nucleotides matching TRBD2. This CDR3 comprises 18 residues. Germline V gives CDR1 MNHEY, CDR2 SMNVEV (reference sequence). Trimming took 3 bases from V and 1 from J; bases not matched to a gene: 13. The CDR3 bases are TGTGCCAGCAGTTTCTGGGCGGGAGCATTCGGGGGCACAGATACGCAGTATTTT. Residues: CASSFWAGAFGGTDTQYF.

CDR3 nucleotides: TGTGCCAGCAAGGAGGCGCAGTATTTT. Encoded protein: CASKEAQYF. The chain recombines TRBV2 with TRBJ2-3; the D gene is possibly TRBD2 (5 bases). Trimming took 7 bases from V and 10 from J, leaving 6 bases between them. The CDR3 has 9 amino acids. The V gene's germline CDR1 is SNHLY and CDR2 FYNNEI.

V usage is TRBV5-6 and J usage is TRBJ2-1; 7 positions agree with TRBD2. Germline V lookup: CDR1 SGHDT, CDR2 YYEEEE. V lost 1 base to trimming and J lost 9 bases; unmatched junction nucleotides: 10. The CDR3 has 15 amino acids. CDR3 sequence: CASSLWREYLGEQFF. The CDR3 DNA follows: TGTGCCAGCAGCTTGTGGCGGGAGTACCTGGGTGAGCAGTTCTTC. The variable domain in full, completed from reference TRBV5-6 and TRBJ2-1, reads DAGVTQSPTHLIKTRGQQVTLRCSPKSGHDTVSWYQQALGQGPQFIFQYYEEEERQRGNFPDRFSGHQFPNYSSELNVNALLLGDSALYLCASSLWREYLGEQFFGPGTRLTVL.

V and J are TRBV9 and TRBJ2-3; D is undetermined. Germline CDR1 reads SGDLS; CDR2 reads YYNGEE. V was pared by 4 bases and J by 2 bases, with 17 bases between. This CDR3 has 16 residues. This CDR3 reads CASSHGNITFTDTQYF. In DNA form, the CDR3 reads TGTGCCAGCAGCCATGGTAACATTACGTTCACAGATACGCAGTATTTT.

The chain links TRBV7-3 to TRBJ2-1; 8 bases match TRBD2. Germline trimming cut 5 bases from V and 6 bases from J; bases unmatched to any gene: 9. CDR3 length: 15 amino acids. CDR1 and CDR2 (germline): SGHTA, FQGTGA. CDR3 in DNA: TGTGCCAGCAGCCGAATACTCGGGACTAGCAATGAGCAGTTCTTC. Translating gives CASSRILGTSNEQFF.

V and J are TRBV30 and TRBJ1-3; D possibly corresponds to TRBD1 (5 bases). CDR1 and CDR2 from the germline V gene are GTSNPN and SVGIG (reference sequence). The CDR3 is made up of 13 amino acids. Trimming pared 4 bases from V and 0 bases from J, leaving 7 bases between. The CDR3 sequence is CAWTRGSGNTIYF. The CDR3 nucleotides read TGTGCCTGGACTAGGGGCTCTGGAAACACCATATATTTT.

The CDR3 DNA reads as TGTGCCAGCAGCCCCCCGGGGGGCACTGAAGCTTTCTTT. It encodes CASSPPGGTEAFF. The chain joins TRBV7-8 to TRBJ1-1; a possible D gene is TRBD1 (5 bases). Germline CDR1 reads SGHVS; CDR2 reads FQNEAQ. This CDR3 is built from 13 residues. Trimming removed 5 bases at V and 4 bases at J, with 11 bases between.

The chain carries TRBV7-8 and TRBJ2-2, with no clear D. This CDR3 has 12 amino acids. The V gene lost 3 bases and the J gene lost 7 bases, with 6 bases spanning the gap. Germline V gives CDR1 SGHVS, CDR2 FQNEAQ. The CDR3 sequence is CASSFLSGELFF. In DNA, the CDR3 is TGTGCCAGCAGCTTCTTGAGCGGGGAGCTGTTTTTT.

The V and J genes are TRBV7-2 and TRBJ1-1, with D tentatively TRBD1 (6 bases). The CDR3 consists of 14 residues. Germline CDR1 and CDR2: SGHTA and FQGNSA. The V and J ends lost 6 bases and 8 bases respectively, with 19 bases between them. The CDR3 here is CASSPRTEIKEAFF. The CDR3 DNA sequence: TGTGCCAGCAGTCCTCGGACAGAAATAAAAGAAGCTTTCTTT. The entire variable domain, with the rest obtained from reference TRBV7-2 and TRBJ1-1, is as follows: GAGVSQSPSNKVTEKGKDVELRCDPISGHTALYWYRQSLGQGLEFLIYFQGNSAPDKSGLPSDRFSAERTGGSVSTLTIQRTQQEDSAVYLCASSPRTEIKEAFFGQGTRLTVV.

This clone was observed a few times. The chain links TRBV7-2 to TRBJ2-3; D gene uncertain. The CDR3 consists of 12 residues. The V end lost 3 bases, the J end lost 4 bases, and 5 bases lay between the germline ends. CDR1 SGHTA and CDR2 FQGNSA come from the germline V gene. The CDR3 sequence: CASSFYADTQYF. CDR3 sequence (DNA): TGTGCCAGCAGCTTCTATGCAGATACGCAGTATTTT.

The chain is built from TRBV27 and TRBJ2-1; D is ambiguous. CDR1 MNHEY and CDR2 SMNVEV come from the germline V gene (reference sequence). The CDR3 is 14 residues long. Trimming pared 2 bases from V and 7 bases from J, leaving 12 bases between. Here the CDR3 reads CASSLRLLGNEQFF. DNA of the CDR3: TGTGCCAGCAGTTTAAGGCTACTGGGGAATGAGCAGTTCTTC.

V usage is TRBV6-1 and J usage is TRBJ2-5; TRBD2 matches 8 bases. V trimming: 5 bases; J trimming: 5 bases; junction bases outside the gene matches: 10. The germline CDR1 and CDR2 sequences are MNHNS and SASEGT. The CDR3 extends over 15 amino acids. This CDR3 reads CASSSYGRARETQYF. DNA of the CDR3: TGTGCCAGCAGTTCTTACGGGAGGGCCCGTGAGACCCAGTACTTC.

This chain joins TRBV11-2 and TRBJ2-1; 8 bases are a match to TRBD2. Germline trimming cut 4 bases from V and 3 bases from J; bases unmatched to any gene: 8. The CDR3 runs 16 residues. Germline V lookup: CDR1 SGHAT, CDR2 FQNNGV. CDR3 nucleotide sequence: TGTGCCAGCAGCTCCTGGACTAGCAGTGACTACAATGAGCAGTTCTTC. This translates into CASSSWTSSDYNEQFF.

The gene calls are TRBV2 and TRBJ2-7; D unresolved. The ends were cut back, 2 bases at V and 0 bases at J, with 11 bases in the middle. Germline loops: CDR1 SNHLY, CDR2 FYNNEI. The CDR3 loop spans 15 amino acids. The CDR3 is CASSEMGGFSYEQYF. DNA for the CDR3: TGTGCCAGCAGTGAAATGGGTGGATTCTCCTACGAGCAGTACTTC.

The chain employs TRBV27 and TRBJ2-7; 7 bases agree with TRBD1. The CDR3 extends over 12 amino acids. Trimming removed 9 bases from V and 5 bases from J; junction bases left unmatched: 7. Germline loops: CDR1 MNHEY, CDR2 SMNVEV (reference sequence). The CDR3 DNA follows: TGTGCCAGGGGGACAGAAACCGACGAGCAGTACTTC. It codes for CARGTETDEQYF.